Listed here are 15 T cell receptor beta chains from one sample, sequenced in a study of blood T cell repertoires in COVID-19. TCRdb's copy holds only in-frame clones and misses some; the assay was immunoSEQ multiplex PCR. Of more than 95,000 clones in the sample, about four fifths are singletons; the top ten hold about 5.4%. The sequenced sample consisted of peripheral blood. These receptors were obtained from an elderly man with active or convalescent COVID-19.

The V call is TRBV19, the J call TRBJ2-5; 7 positions match TRBD2. V dropped 8 bases and J dropped 3; count of bases not matched to a gene: 6. Per the germline V gene, CDR1 is LNHDA and CDR2 is SQIVND (reference sequence). There are 13 residues in the CDR3. CDR3 sequence reads: CASGGGSKETQYF. The CDR3 nucleotides are TGTGCCAGTGGGGGGGGGTCCAAAGAGACCCAGTACTTC.

This clone was observed a single time. The J gene is TRBJ2-3, the V gene TRBV28, with a weak D call TRBD2 (5 bases). The CDR3 spans 14 residues. CDR1 and CDR2 from the germline V gene are MDHEN and SYDVKM. Trimming took off 7 bases at V and 10 bases at J, with 21 bases between the two ends. CDR3: CASTLGQNLGAQYF. The CDR3 nucleotides read TGTGCCAGCACCTTGGGCCAGAACCTCGGGGCGCAGTATTTT.

The V gene is TRBV9, the J gene TRBJ1-3; tentative D call: TRBD1 (5 bases). This CDR3 is built from 16 residues. Trimming removed 4 bases at V and 0 bases at J, with 14 bases between. Looked up from germline, CDR1 is SGDLS and CDR2 is YYNGEE. The CDR3: CASSPPQDNSGNTIYF. The CDR3 DNA reads as TGTGCCAGCAGCCCCCCACAGGACAACTCTGGAAACACCATATATTTT. The variable domain in full, with the rest retrieved from reference TRBV9 and TRBJ1-3, is DSGVTQTPKHLITATGQRVTLRCSPRSGDLSVYWYQQSLDQGLQFLIQYYNGEERAKGNILERFSAQQFPDLHSELNLSSLELGDSALYFCASSPPQDNSGNTIYFGEGSWLTVV.

This clone has ten or more counts. The V gene is TRBV1, the J gene TRBJ2-3; the table's TRBD1 call for D was not verified on the DNA. TRBV1 corresponds to a pseudogene. The CDR3 extends over 12 amino acids. CDR3 DNA sequence: TGCACCAGCAGCCGAAATAGGGACACACAGTATTTT. Protein product: CTSSRNRDTQYF.

This chain joins TRBV19 and TRBJ1-5, with D tentatively TRBD1 (6 bases). The CDR3 covers 15 residues. CDR1 and CDR2 from the germline V gene are LNHDA and SQIVND (reference sequence). The V end was cut by 6 bases, the J end by 2 bases, with 14 bases between. The CDR3 is CASSTGIWGNQPQHF. As DNA, the CDR3 is TGTGCCAGTAGCACAGGGATCTGGGGCAATCAGCCCCAGCATTTT.

The genes are TRBV5-4 and TRBJ2-5; TRBD2 matches 9 bases. CDR3 length equals 17 residues. The germline V gene has CDR1 SGHNT and CDR2 YYREEE (reference sequence). V gave up 0 bases and J gave up 0 bases; unmatched junction bases: 6. The CDR3: CASSLGRSSGDQETQYF. The CDR3 DNA reads as TGTGCCAGCAGCTTGGGGCGGTCTAGCGGGGACCAAGAGACCCAGTACTTC.

J is TRBJ2-2 and V is TRBV9, with a possible D match to TRBD1 (5 bases). Germline CDR1 reads SGDLS; CDR2 reads YYNGEE. V lost 3 bases and J 3 bases, leaving 21 bases between the germline ends. The CDR3 has 18 residues. CDR3 residues: CASSDHPGLQGDTGELFF. The CDR3 coding sequence is TGTGCCAGCAGCGATCACCCCGGGCTCCAAGGGGACACCGGGGAGCTGTTTTTT.

This rearrangement joins TRBV5-4 to TRBJ2-7; 11 nucleotides align to TRBD1. The length of the CDR3 is 16 residues. Germline V gene lookup returns CDR1 SGHNT and CDR2 YYREEE (reference sequence). With 2 bases clipped from V and 5 bases from J, the junction kept 9 bases outside the gene matches. CDR3 loop: CASSFGGQGANDEQYF. CDR3 in DNA: TGTGCCAGCAGCTTCGGCGGACAGGGGGCTAACGACGAGCAGTACTTC.

The chain couples TRBV2 to TRBJ2-7; D ambiguous. This CDR3 region has 12 residues. The ends were cut back, 2 bases at V and 3 bases at J, with 5 bases in the middle. Per germline, CDR1 SNHLY and CDR2 FYNNEI. This CDR3 is CASSENNYEQYF. The CDR3 coding sequence is TGTGCCAGCAGTGAAAACAACTACGAGCAGTACTTC.

CDR3 protein: CASTGLNGGRIDGYTF. The CDR3 bases are TGCGCCAGCACCGGGTTGAACGGGGGTCGAATCGATGGCTACACCTTC. This chain joins TRBV10-2 and TRBJ1-2, with a possible D match to TRBD1 (5 bases). Germline lookup yields CDR1 WSHSY and CDR2 SAAADI. Trimming removed 7 bases from V and 6 bases from J, with 24 bases in between. The CDR3 has 16 amino acids.

V and J are TRBV3-1 (or the pseudogene TRBV3-2) and TRBJ1-6, with 9 bases identical to TRBD1. This CDR3 has 18 amino acids. With 0 bases clipped from V and 7 bases from J, the junction kept 10 bases outside the gene matches. Germline V gives CDR1 LGHDT, CDR2 YNNKEL (reference sequence). CDR3 sequence: CASSQDSKQGAYNSPLHF. In DNA, the CDR3 is TGTGCCAGCAGCCAAGACTCCAAACAGGGGGCATACAATTCACCCCTCCACTTT.

This clone has a handful of counts. This chain links TRBV7-9 with TRBJ1-2, with 8 bases lining up with TRBD1. J was trimmed by 6 bases and V by 3 bases; bases with no gene match: 9. CDR1 and CDR2 (germline): SEHNR, FQNEAQ (reference sequence). The CDR3 runs to 15 residues. The CDR3 spells CASSLGQVAPNGYTF. The CDR3, as DNA: TGTGCCAGCAGCTTGGGACAGGTGGCCCCTAATGGCTACACCTTC. Supplemented by reference TRBV7-9 and TRBJ1-2, the full variable domain reads DTGVSQNPRHKITKRGQNVTFRCDPISEHNRLYWYRQTLGQGPEFLTYFQNEAQLEKSRLLSDRFSAERPKGSFSTLEIQRTEQGDSAMYLCASSLGQVAPNGYTFGSGTRLTVV.

The V gene is TRBV9, the J gene TRBJ2-2; TRBD2 agrees at 10 bases. Per the germline V gene, CDR1 is SGDLS and CDR2 is YYNGEE. The CDR3 is 18 residues long. The trim removed 1 base at V and 7 bases at J, leaving 13 bases unmatched. CDR3 in DNA: TGTGCCAGCAGCGTATCCGGGAGCAGCGGGGGGGCTGGCGGGGAGCTGTTTTTT. It yields the protein CASSVSGSSGGAGGELFF.

This clone was picked up one time. The CDR3: CASSESAGWTGELFF. The DNA for the CDR3 is TGCGCCAGCAGTGAGTCGGCAGGGTGGACCGGGGAGCTGTTTTTT. The chain joins TRBV10-2 to TRBJ2-2; D might be TRBD1 (5 bases). The length of the CDR3 is 15 residues. Germline CDR1 WSHSY, CDR2 SAAADI. With 0 bases removed from V and 5 bases from J, the gap between germline ends came to 10 bases.

The chain carries TRBV7-9 and TRBJ2-7, with TRBD1 matching over 9 bases. The CDR3 covers 16 residues. Trimming cost V 5 bases and J 4 bases; bases outside gene matches: 12. Germline V CDR1 and CDR2: SEHNR, FQNEAQ (reference sequence). This CDR3 is CASSGGDGTGRYEQYF. In DNA, the CDR3 is TGTGCCAGCAGCGGGGGCGACGGGACAGGGAGATACGAGCAGTACTTC.